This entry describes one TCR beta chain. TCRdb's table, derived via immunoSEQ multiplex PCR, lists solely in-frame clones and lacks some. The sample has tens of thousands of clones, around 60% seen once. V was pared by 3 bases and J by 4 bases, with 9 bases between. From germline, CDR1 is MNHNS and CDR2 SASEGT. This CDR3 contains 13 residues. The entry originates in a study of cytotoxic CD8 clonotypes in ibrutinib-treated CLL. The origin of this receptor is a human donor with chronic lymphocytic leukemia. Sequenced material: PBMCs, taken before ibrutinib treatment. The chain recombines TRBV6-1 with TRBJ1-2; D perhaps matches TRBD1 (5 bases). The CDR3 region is CASSEPGTYGYTF. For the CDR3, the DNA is TGTGCCAGCAGTGAGCCAGGGACCTATGGCTACACCTTC.